The 15 T cell receptor beta chains presented below share a single source sample, sequenced in a study of post-analysis software for immune sequencing data (dated by TCRdb to the mid-2010s). Preparation of the library involved PCR. The run used an Illumina HiSeq 2500. Unique molecular identifiers were incorporated into TCR beta cDNA libraries to reduce PCR and sequencing biases. TCRdb reprocessing: public reads trimmed at Q25 with fastp, clones called with MiXCR, in-frame beta chains kept. Rows are unified per CDR3 protein, each entry keeping the most common DNA and genes. Across this sample there are over 150,000 distinct CDR3 sequences, with roughly 31% seen only once. Around 1.5% of the sample is taken by the ten largest. No antigen is known for these receptors. The paper's findings and limits, for the study overall: Significantly higher frequencies in patients than in controls were found for about five TRBV segments, including TRBV5-6, TRBV5-1 and TRBV20-1.

The sample comprised blood. These receptors were collected from a girl between 5 and 17 years old with multiple sclerosis.

This clonotype has at least ten counts. This rearrangement joins TRBV6-5 to TRBJ1-2, with a possible D match to TRBD1 (5 bases). V gave up 0 bases and J gave up 1 base, with 12 bases separating them. Germline CDR1 reads MNHEY; CDR2 reads SVGAGI. The CDR3 is 16 amino acids. DNA of the CDR3: TGTGCCAGCAGTTACTCAGCGGGGCAGGGTAACTATGGCTACACCTTC. Its translation: CASSYSAGQGNYGYTF.

This clonotype was observed a few times. The chain is built from TRBV6-6 and TRBJ1-1; D remains unclear. CDR3 length: 14 amino acids. Trimming took off 5 bases at V and 5 bases at J, with 15 bases between the two ends. Germline lookup yields CDR1 MNHNY and CDR2 SVGAGI (reference sequence). CDR3 nucleotides: TGTGCCAGCAGTCCTCGGACGGGAAGTACTGAAGCTTTCTTT. It translates to CASSPRTGSTEAFF.

This clonotype occurred many times. This chain connects TRBV6-5 to TRBJ1-1, with 9 bases that match TRBD1. Germline V gene data show CDR1 as MNHEY and CDR2 as SVGAGI. The CDR3 spans 13 residues. V shed 5 bases and J 7 bases; nucleotides not matched to a gene: 5. The CDR3 nucleotides are TGTGCCAGCAGTCAGACAGGGGGGGTTGAAGCTTTCTTT. The encoded protein is CASSQTGGVEAFF.

In this sample, this clonotype turned up many times. The rearrangement joins TRBV5-4 to TRBJ2-5; 7 nucleotides line up with TRBD1. V trimming: 4 bases; J trimming: 5 bases; junction bases outside the gene matches: 8. CDR3 length: 14 amino acids. Germline values: CDR1 SGHNT, CDR2 YYREEE (reference sequence). The CDR3 protein is CASSPPTGKETQYF. CDR3 nucleotide sequence: TGTGCCAGCAGCCCACCGACAGGGAAGGAGACCCAGTACTTC.

This clonotype was seen a handful of times. This chain connects TRBV11-2 to TRBJ1-1; a possible D gene is TRBD1 (6 bases). Per germline, CDR1 SGHAT and CDR2 FQNNGV. Trimming left V 5 bases short and J 0 bases short, with 13 bases between. This CDR3 has 15 residues. CDR3 nucleotides: TGTGCCAGCAGCCCCGGGGGGACAATGAACACTGAAGCTTTCTTT. Its translation is CASSPGGTMNTEAFF.

For this clonotype: Just one base apart from a much larger clone, this may be a read error. The chain combines TRBV10-3 with TRBJ2-5; D unresolved. Germline-derived CDR1 and CDR2 are ENHRY and SYGVKD. This CDR3 contains 12 residues. The CDR3 protein is CASSEQSETQYF. As DNA, the CDR3 is TGTGCCAGCAGTGAGCAATCAGAGACCCAGTACTTC.

The chain combines TRBV12-5 with TRBJ1-1; D remains ambiguous. Germline lookup yields CDR1 LGHNT and CDR2 FRNRAP. Trimming cost V 2 bases and J 1 base, with 5 bases left between them. CDR3 size: 13 residues. CDR3 residues: CASGLKANTEAFF. The DNA for the CDR3 is TGTGCTAGTGGTTTGAAGGCGAACACTGAAGCTTTCTTT.

The V call is TRBV6-4, the J call TRBJ2-1; 12 bases map to TRBD2. J lost 6 bases, V lost 5 bases, and 5 bases had no gene match. The CDR3 is made up of 15 amino acids. CDR1 and CDR2 from the germline V gene are MRHNA and SNTAGT. CDR3 DNA: TGTGCCAGCAGTACGGGACTAGCGGGTCGCAATGAGCAGTTCTTC. It codes for CASSTGLAGRNEQFF.

This clonotype was detected only a few times. The genes are TRBV12-3 or TRBV12-4 and TRBJ2-3; D uncertain. Trimming pared 5 bases from V and 5 bases from J, leaving 14 bases between. The CDR3 is 14 residues long. The CDR3 protein is CASSQTLRLDTQYF. CDR3 nucleotides: TGTGCCAGCAGTCAGACGTTGCGACTAGATACGCAGTATTTT.

In the case of this clonotype: A read error may account for a junction end that differs from germline. V usage is TRBV14 and J usage is TRBJ2-1; 12 positions match TRBD2. Germline V lookup: CDR1 SGHDN, CDR2 FVKESK. This CDR3 comprises 19 residues. CDR3 amino acids: CASSHFGLAGLDSYNVQFF. The CDR3 DNA follows: TGTGCCAGCAGCCATTTCGGACTAGCGGGACTTGACTCCTACAATGTGCAGTTCTTC.

This clonotype was counted many times. This chain joins TRBV10-3 and TRBJ2-7; D is possibly TRBD1 or TRBD2 (5 bases each). V was shortened by 5 bases and J by 4 bases, with 21 bases between the two germline ends. Per the germline V gene, CDR1 is ENHRY and CDR2 is SYGVKD. This CDR3 contains 16 residues. CDR3 loop: CAISFWGKHQSYEQYF. For the CDR3, the DNA is TGTGCCATCAGTTTTTGGGGGAAACACCAGAGTTACGAGCAGTACTTC.

About this clonotype: A much larger clone is a single base away; this may be a read error. This rearrangement joins TRBV27 to TRBJ2-1, with 11 bases aligning to TRBD2. Germline values: CDR1 MNHEY, CDR2 SMNVEV (reference sequence). This CDR3 region has 16 residues. The CDR3 spells CASSLRLAGYRNGQFF. CDR3 bases: TGTGCCAGCAGCCTAAGACTAGCGGGATATCGCAATGGGCAGTTCTTC.

This clonotype showed up many times. The J gene is TRBJ2-7, the V gene TRBV29-1; 10 nucleotides line up with TRBD1. Germline values: CDR1 SQVTM, CDR2 ANQGSEA. The CDR3 contains 15 residues. Unmatched junction bases numbered 5, after V lost 1 base and J lost 2 bases. CDR3 region: CSVEGDRGIPYEQYF. CDR3 DNA sequence: TGCAGCGTTGAAGGGGACAGGGGAATTCCCTACGAGCAGTACTTC.

This clonotype has at least ten counts. The chain links TRBV4-1 to TRBJ2-1; possible D gene TRBD2, 6 bases. CDR3 length: 16 residues. Germline V gene lookup returns CDR1 MGHRA and CDR2 YSYEKL. The germline V and J ends were trimmed by 3 bases and 5 bases, with 17 bases remaining between them. The CDR3 reads CASSQYREVRDNEQFF. The DNA of the CDR3 is TGCGCCAGCAGCCAGTATAGGGAGGTCAGAGACAATGAGCAGTTCTTC.

The table lists this clonotype with a few counts. This chain joins TRBV27 and TRBJ2-1, with TRBD1 matching 11 bases. CDR3 size: 14 residues. V lost 5 bases and J lost 10; bases outside the gene matches: 7. The germline V gene has CDR1 MNHEY and CDR2 SMNVEV (reference sequence). CDR3 DNA: TGTGCCAGCAGTGGATGGACAGGGGGCGGGGAGCAGTTCTTC. This sequence encodes CASSGWTGGGEQFF.